Included here is one T cell receptor (beta chain) sequence, with context. Its antigen is not identified. Libraries were prepared by immunoSEQ multiplex PCR; TCRdb keeps only in-frame clonotypes and omits some of them. This sample has thousands of clones, with 82% found just once. Cyclophosphamide on days +3 and +4 followed busulfan-fludarabine conditioning and a marrow graft. This sample is drawn from a study of T cells after posttransplantation cyclophosphamide. Study-wide findings and caveats: TRB clonality was highly associated with recipient CMV seropositivity and reactivation. Later blood repertoires were often dominated by clones from the donor CD8+ memory compartment. Skin or GI-infiltrating T cells shared few TRB sequences with blood.

CDR1 and CDR2 (germline): SGHRS, YFSETQ. The CDR3 contains 14 residues. Unmatched junction bases numbered 2, after V lost 0 bases and J lost 3 bases. The sample in question was CD4+ T cells sorted from blood, obtained 950 to 1,200 days after allogeneic stem cell transplant with posttransplant cyclophosphamide. The TCR originated in a female patient aged 40-50 years who received an allogeneic stem cell transplant from a related donor, was CMV-positive, and had no GVHD. Part of the T cell pool may stem from the graft donor. V usage is TRBV5-1 and J usage is TRBJ1-2, with 7 bases identical to TRBD1. This chain's CDR3 is CASSLGQGYYGYTF. The CDR3 region has the DNA TGCGCCAGCAGCTTGGGACAGGGCTACTATGGCTACACCTTC.